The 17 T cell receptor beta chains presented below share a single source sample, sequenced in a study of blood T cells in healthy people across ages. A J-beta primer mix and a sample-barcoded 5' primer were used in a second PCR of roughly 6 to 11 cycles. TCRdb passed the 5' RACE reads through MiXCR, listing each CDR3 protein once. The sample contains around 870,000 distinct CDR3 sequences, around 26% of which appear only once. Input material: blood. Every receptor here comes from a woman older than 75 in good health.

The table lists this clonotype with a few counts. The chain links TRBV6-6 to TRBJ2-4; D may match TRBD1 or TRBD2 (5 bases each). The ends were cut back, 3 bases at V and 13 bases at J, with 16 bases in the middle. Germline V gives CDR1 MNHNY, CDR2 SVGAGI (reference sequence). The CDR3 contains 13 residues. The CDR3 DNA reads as TGTGCCAGCAGTTATTTTGAGGGGCAAGAGCAGTACTTC. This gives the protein CASSYFEGQEQYF.

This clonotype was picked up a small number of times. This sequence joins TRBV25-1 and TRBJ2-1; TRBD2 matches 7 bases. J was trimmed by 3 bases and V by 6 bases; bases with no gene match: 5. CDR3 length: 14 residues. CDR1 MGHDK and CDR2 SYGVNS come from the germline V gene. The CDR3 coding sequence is TGTGCCAGCAGGGACGGGGGGAACTACAATGAGCAGTTCTTC. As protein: CASRDGGNYNEQFF.

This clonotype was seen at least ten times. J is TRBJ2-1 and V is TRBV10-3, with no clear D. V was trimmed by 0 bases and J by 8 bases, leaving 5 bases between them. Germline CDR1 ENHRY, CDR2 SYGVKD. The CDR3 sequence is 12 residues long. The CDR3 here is CAISESWDEQFF. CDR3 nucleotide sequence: TGTGCCATCAGTGAGTCATGGGATGAGCAGTTCTTC.

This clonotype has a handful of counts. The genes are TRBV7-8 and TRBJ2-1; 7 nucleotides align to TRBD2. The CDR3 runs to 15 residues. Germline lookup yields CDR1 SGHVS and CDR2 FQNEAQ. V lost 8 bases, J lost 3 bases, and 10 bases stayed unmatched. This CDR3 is CASSVSSGYYNEQFF. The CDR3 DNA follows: TGTGCCAGCTCGGTGTCTAGCGGATACTACAATGAGCAGTTCTTC. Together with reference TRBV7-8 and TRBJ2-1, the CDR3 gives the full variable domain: GAGVSQSPRYKVAKRGQDVALRCDPISGHVSLFWYQQALGQGPEFLTYFQNEAQLDKSGLPSDRFFAERPEGSVSTLKIQRTQQEDSAVYLCASSVSSGYYNEQFFGPGTRLTVL.

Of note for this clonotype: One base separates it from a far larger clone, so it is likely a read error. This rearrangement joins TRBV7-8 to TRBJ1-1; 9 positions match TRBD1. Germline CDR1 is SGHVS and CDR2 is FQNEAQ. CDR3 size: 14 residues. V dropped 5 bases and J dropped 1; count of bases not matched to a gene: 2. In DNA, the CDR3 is TGTGCCAGCAGCATGGGACAGGGGAACACTGAAGCTTTCTTT. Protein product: CASSMGQGNTEAFF.

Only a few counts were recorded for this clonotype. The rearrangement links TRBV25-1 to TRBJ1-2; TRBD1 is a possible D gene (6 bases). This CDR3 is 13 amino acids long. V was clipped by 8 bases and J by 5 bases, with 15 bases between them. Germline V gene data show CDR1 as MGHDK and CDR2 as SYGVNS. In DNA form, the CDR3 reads TGTGCCAGCGCTTCCGACAGGCTGTATGGCTACACCTTC. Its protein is CASASDRLYGYTF.

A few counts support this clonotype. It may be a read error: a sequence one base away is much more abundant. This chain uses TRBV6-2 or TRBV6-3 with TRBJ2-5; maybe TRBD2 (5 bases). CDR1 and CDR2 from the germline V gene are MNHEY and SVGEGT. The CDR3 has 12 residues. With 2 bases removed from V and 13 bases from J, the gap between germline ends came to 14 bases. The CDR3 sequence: CASSYPEEGRYF. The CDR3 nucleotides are TGTGCCAGCAGTTACCCGGAGGAAGGGAGGTACTTC.

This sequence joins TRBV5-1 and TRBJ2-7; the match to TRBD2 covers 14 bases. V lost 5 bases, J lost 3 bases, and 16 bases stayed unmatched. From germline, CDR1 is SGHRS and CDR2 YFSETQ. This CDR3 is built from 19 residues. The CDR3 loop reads CASRDRGTSGGSPSYEQYF. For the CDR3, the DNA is TGCGCCAGCAGGGACAGGGGGACTAGCGGGGGCTCCCCAAGCTACGAGCAGTACTTC.

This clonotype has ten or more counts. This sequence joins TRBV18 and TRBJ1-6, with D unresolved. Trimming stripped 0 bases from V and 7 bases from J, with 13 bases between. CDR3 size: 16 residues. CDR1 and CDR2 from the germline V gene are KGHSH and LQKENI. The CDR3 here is CASSPPGTAMNSPLHF. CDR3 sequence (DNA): TGTGCCAGCTCACCACCGGGTACAGCTATGAATTCACCCCTCCACTTT.

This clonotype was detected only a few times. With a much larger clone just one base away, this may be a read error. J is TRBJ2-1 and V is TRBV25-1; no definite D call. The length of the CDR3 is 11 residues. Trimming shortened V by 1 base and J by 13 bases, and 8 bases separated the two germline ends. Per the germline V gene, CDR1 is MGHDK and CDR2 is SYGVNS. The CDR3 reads CASSESREQFF. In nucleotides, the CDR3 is TGTGCCAGCAGTGAATCAAGGGAACAGTTCTTC.

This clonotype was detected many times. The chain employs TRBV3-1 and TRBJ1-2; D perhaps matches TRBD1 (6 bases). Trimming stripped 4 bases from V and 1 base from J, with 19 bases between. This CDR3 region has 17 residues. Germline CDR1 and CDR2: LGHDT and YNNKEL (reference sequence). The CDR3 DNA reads TGTGCCAGCAGCCCCTTTCCAGGGGCCACCCTTAACTATGGCTACACCTTC. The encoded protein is CASSPFPGATLNYGYTF.

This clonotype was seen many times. CDR3 coding DNA: TGTGCCAGCAGGAGAGGGATGAGCACAGATACGCAGTATTTT. It specifies CASRRGMSTDTQYF. The genes are TRBV6-5 and TRBJ2-3; D perhaps matches TRBD2 (5 bases). V was trimmed by 6 bases and J by 0 bases, leaving 10 bases between them. The CDR3 has 14 amino acids. Germline V CDR1 and CDR2: MNHEY, SVGAGI.

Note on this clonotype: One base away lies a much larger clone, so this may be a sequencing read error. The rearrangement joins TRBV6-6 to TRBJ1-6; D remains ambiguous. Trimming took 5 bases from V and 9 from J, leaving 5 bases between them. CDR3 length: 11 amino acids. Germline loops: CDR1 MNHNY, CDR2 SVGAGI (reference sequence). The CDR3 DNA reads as TGTGCCAGCAGTGGTAGTTCACCCCTCCACTTT. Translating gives CASSGSSPLHF.

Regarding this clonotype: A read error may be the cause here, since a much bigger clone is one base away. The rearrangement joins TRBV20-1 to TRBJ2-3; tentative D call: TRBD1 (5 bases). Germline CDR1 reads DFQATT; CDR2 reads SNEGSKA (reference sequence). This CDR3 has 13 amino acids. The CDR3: CSHLLGVTDTRYF. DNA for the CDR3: TGCAGTCATCTCCTAGGGGTCACAGATACGCGGTATTTT.

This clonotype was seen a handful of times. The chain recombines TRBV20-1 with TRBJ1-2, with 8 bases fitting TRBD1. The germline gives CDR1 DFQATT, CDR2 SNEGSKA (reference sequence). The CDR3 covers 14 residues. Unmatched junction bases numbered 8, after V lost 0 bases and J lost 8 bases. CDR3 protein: CSAREFSGQGGYTF. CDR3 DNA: TGCAGTGCTAGAGAATTCTCCGGACAGGGCGGCTACACCTTC.

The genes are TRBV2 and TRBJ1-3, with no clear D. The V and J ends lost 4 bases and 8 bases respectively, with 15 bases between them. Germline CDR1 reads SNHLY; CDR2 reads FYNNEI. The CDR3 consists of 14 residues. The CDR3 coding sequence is TGTGCCAGCAGTGGTCATTCCCAGGCAGACACCATATATTTT. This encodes CASSGHSQADTIYF.

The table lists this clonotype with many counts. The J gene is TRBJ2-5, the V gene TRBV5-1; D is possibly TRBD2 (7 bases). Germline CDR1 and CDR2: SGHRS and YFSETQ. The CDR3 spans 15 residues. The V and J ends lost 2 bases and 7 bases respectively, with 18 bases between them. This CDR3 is CASSFQEGGPRTQYF. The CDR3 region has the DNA TGCGCCAGCAGCTTTCAGGAGGGGGGGCCCAGGACCCAGTACTTC.